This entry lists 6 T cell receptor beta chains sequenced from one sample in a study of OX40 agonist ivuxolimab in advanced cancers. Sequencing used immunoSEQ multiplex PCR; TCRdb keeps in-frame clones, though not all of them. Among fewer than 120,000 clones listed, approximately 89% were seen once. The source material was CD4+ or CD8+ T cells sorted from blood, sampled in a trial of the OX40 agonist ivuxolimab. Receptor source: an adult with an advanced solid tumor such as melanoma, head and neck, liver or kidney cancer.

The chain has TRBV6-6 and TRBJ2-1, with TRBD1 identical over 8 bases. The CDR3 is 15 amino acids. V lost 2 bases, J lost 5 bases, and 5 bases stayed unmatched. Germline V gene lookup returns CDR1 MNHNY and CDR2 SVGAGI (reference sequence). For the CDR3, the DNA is TGTGCCAGCAGTTACCCTGGGACAGGTGACAATGAGCAGTTCTTC. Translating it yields CASSYPGTGDNEQFF.

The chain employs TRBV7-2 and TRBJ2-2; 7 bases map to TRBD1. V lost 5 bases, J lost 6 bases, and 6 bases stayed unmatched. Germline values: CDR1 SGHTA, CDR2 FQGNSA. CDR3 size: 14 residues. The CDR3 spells CASSARQGSGELFF. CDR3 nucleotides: TGTGCCAGCAGCGCCCGACAGGGATCCGGGGAGCTGTTTTTT.

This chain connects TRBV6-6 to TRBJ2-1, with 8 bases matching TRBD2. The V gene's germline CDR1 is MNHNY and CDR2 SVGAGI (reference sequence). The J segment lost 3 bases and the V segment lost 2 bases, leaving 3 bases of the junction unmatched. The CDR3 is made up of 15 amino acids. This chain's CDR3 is CASSYSREGYNEQFF. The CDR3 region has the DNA TGTGCCAGCAGTTACAGTCGGGAGGGCTACAATGAGCAGTTCTTC.

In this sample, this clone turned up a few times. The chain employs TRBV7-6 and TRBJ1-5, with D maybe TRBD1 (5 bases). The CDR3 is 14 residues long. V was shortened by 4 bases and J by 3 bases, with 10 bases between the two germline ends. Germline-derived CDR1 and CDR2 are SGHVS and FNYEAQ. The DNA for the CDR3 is TGTGCCAGCAGCTCGGGACCGCTCAATCAGCCCCAGCATTTT. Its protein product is CASSSGPLNQPQHF.

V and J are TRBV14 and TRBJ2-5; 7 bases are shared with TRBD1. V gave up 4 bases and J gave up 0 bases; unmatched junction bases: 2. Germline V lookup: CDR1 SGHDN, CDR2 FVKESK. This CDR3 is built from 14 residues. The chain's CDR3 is CASSLDRDQETQYF. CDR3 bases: TGTGCCAGCAGCCTAGACAGGGACCAAGAGACCCAGTACTTC.

DNA of the CDR3: TGCGCCAGCAGCTCTGGTGCCTCCTACAATGAGCAGTTCTTC. It yields the protein CASSSGASYNEQFF. V gene TRBV5-1 combines with J gene TRBJ2-1; no clear D gene. Trimming shortened V by 3 bases and J by 0 bases, and 7 bases separated the two germline ends. In germline, CDR1 is SGHRS, CDR2 YFSETQ. The CDR3 is 14 amino acids.